This TCR beta chain was captured by sequencing in a study of blood T cell repertoires in COVID-19. Study as a whole: The samples span acute and convalescent COVID-19 from the United States, Italy and Spain.

CDR3 length: 15 amino acids. Germline loops: CDR1 LNHDA, CDR2 SQIVND (reference sequence). With 1 base removed from V and 8 bases from J, the gap between germline ends came to 17 bases. Authors' processing steps: Quantification of nucleated cells was approximated via reference gene primer amplification. Libraries were prepared by immunoSEQ multiplex PCR; TCRdb keeps only in-frame clonotypes and omits some of them. V, J and clone size are taken as reported in that table, and D and trimming were inferred from the DNA itself. The data contain under 200,000 clones, approximately 84% of them singletons. Sequencing input: peripheral blood. The sequence derives from a middle-aged man with acute or convalescent COVID-19. The rearrangement links TRBV19 to TRBJ1-2; D is uncertain. The DNA of the CDR3 is TGTGCCAGTAGTATAGTCCAGGTTGGGCTTCAAGGCTACACCTTC. Protein: CASSIVQVGLQGYTF.